The next 6 T cell receptor beta chains were all read from a single sample in a study of cytomegalovirus exposure and HLA in healthy donors (dated 2017 in TCRdb). The library relied on the immunoSEQ multiplex PCR assay. This is the immuneACCESS table as TCRdb keeps it, with only in-frame sequences that have V and J called. A part of the clones is gone; compared with another copy, unresolved V genes explain less than half, and the rest is unexplained. This sample holds 150,000 to 200,000 clones; around 85% were observed only once. The top ten clones comprise about 16% of the sample. Specimen: PBMCs. The receptors here all came from a man younger than 35 in good health and CMV-seropositive.

This chain links TRBV28 with TRBJ2-3; 8 nucleotides match TRBD2. V lost 5 bases and J lost 2; bases outside the gene matches: 6. Germline V gene sequence: CDR1 MDHEN, CDR2 SYDVKM. The length of the CDR3 is 15 residues. The CDR3 region is CASSGGGLDTDTQYF. CDR3 nucleotides: TGTGCCAGCAGTGGGGGGGGACTAGACACAGATACGCAGTATTTT.

The gene calls are TRBV28 and TRBJ2-3; 8 bases match TRBD2. V dropped 2 bases and J dropped 6; count of bases not matched to a gene: 10. Germline-derived CDR1 and CDR2 are MDHEN and SYDVKM. The CDR3 runs 16 residues. The CDR3 nucleotides read TGTGCCAGCAGTTTACCTTTTCCGGGAGGGTACGATACGCAGTATTTT. As protein: CASSLPFPGGYDTQYF.

The chain links TRBV6-5 to TRBJ2-1; D might be TRBD1 (5 bases). The CDR3 runs to 13 residues. The germline gives CDR1 MNHEY, CDR2 SVGAGI. The V end was cut by 6 bases, the J end by 5 bases, with 11 bases between. CDR3 coding DNA: TGTGCCAGCAGAATGACAGAGAACAATGAGCAGTTCTTC. It yields the protein CASRMTENNEQFF.

The chain links TRBV6-1 to TRBJ2-7; a weak D match, TRBD2 (6 bases). The V and J ends lost 2 bases and 5 bases respectively, with 10 bases between them. The CDR3 contains 13 residues. Germline assignment: CDR1 MNHNS and CDR2 SASEGT. The CDR3 protein is CASSELGLDEQYF. The CDR3 bases are TGTGCCAGCAGTGAATTGGGACTCGACGAGCAGTACTTC.

This sequence joins TRBV28 and TRBJ1-1, with TRBD1 identical over 7 bases. The V gene's germline CDR1 is MDHEN and CDR2 SYDVKM. This CDR3 has 15 residues. The trim removed 5 bases at V and 2 bases at J, leaving 8 bases unmatched. The CDR3 region has the DNA TGTGCCAGCAGTCCCACAGGGGACAGTAACACTGAAGCTTTCTTT. It yields the protein CASSPTGDSNTEAFF. The full variable domain, in which reference TRBV28 and TRBJ1-1 provide the parts outside the CDR3, is DVKVTQSSRYLVKRTGEKVFLECVQDMDHENMFWYRQDPGLGLRLIYFSYDVKMKEKGDIPEGYSVSREKKERFSLILESASTNQTSMYLCASSPTGDSNTEAFFGQGTRLTVV.

The V and J genes are TRBV9 and TRBJ1-2; D may be TRBD1 (6 bases). The CDR3 spans 15 residues. Trimming removed 0 bases at V and 0 bases at J, with 9 bases between. CDR1 is SGDLS and CDR2 is YYNGEE in the germline V gene. Here the CDR3 DNA reads TGTGCCAGCAGCGTAGACCAGGGGTCTAACTATGGCTACACCTTC. This sequence encodes CASSVDQGSNYGYTF. The full variable domain, in which reference TRBV9 and TRBJ1-2 provide the parts outside the CDR3, is DSGVTQTPKHLITATGQRVTLRCSPRSGDLSVYWYQQSLDQGLQFLIQYYNGEERAKGNILERFSAQQFPDLHSELNLSSLELGDSALYFCASSVDQGSNYGYTFGSGTRLTVV.